This T cell receptor beta chain is drawn from a study of CD8+CD57+ T cells in acquired aplastic anemia. The authors sequenced patients whose flow cytometry had shown CD8+CD57+ cell expansion. V dropped 6 bases and J dropped 5; count of bases not matched to a gene: 14. Looked up from germline, CDR1 is ENHRY and CDR2 is SYGVKD. The CDR3 totals 16 residues. Study results and caveats: Significance was not reached for CD8+ Simpson's diversity between patients and controls.

This clonotype has at least ten counts. The antigen remains undetermined. Genomic DNA was employed as the template in profiling TCR beta VDJ and CDR3. In TCRdb, the reads were re-called with MiXCR into one record per CDR3 protein. The sample holds some 200,000 distinct CDR3 sequences, over 40% seen once. The sequence derives from a human donor with aplastic anemia. The rearrangement joins TRBV10-3 to TRBJ2-5, with 8 bases matching TRBD2. Input material: sorted CD4+, CD8+, or CD8+CD57+ T cells (not recorded which) from PBMCs. The CDR3 sequence is CAISPVGSGIQETQYF. For the CDR3, the DNA is TGTGCCATCAGCCCCGTTGGTAGCGGGATTCAGGAGACCCAGTACTTC.